This is a list of T cell receptor beta chains from one sample in a study of blood T cell repertoires in COVID-19. TCRdb keeps only in-frame clones here, not all; method: immunoSEQ multiplex PCR. Counted here are tens of thousands of clones, approximately 87% occurring once; the ten biggest clones make up approximately 25%. Sequencing was carried out using peripheral blood. The receptors shown here come from a human donor with active COVID-19. The donor label of this sample is uncertain. The CDR3 runs from the conserved cysteine through the conserved F or W. D genes are given only for firm matches. Clone size is not always given. Where it is, it says once, few, many or a class for expanded clones.

cdr3_nt	cdr3_aa	d_call	v_call	clone_size	j_call
TGTGCCAGCAGCCAAGCGAGCGTAACGAACACCGGGGAGCTGTTTTTT	CASSQASVTNTGELFF	NA	TRBV3-1/TRBV3-2	NA	TRBJ2-2
TGTGCCAGTAGAAAGGAGTACATATCGGACAGGGAGATCACAGATACGCAGTATTTT	CASRKEYISDREITDTQYF	TRBD1	TRBV19	NA	TRBJ2-3
TGTGCCAGCAGCTTAGAGGCAGCGGCAGAGACCCAGTACTTC	CASSLEAAAETQYF	NA	TRBV11-3	NA	TRBJ2-5
TGTGCCAGCAGTCAGGACGCGCGGCGGGCCTATAATTCACCCCTCCACTTT	CASSQDARRAYNSPLHF	NA	TRBV7-6	NA	TRBJ1-6
TGTGCCAGCAGTTTATCCGGTTTCGAGCAGTACTTC	CASSLSGFEQYF	NA	TRBV27	NA	TRBJ2-7
TGTGCCAGCTCACCCCCGGGACAACCAAAAGGGGTCGAGCAGTACTTC	CASSPPGQPKGVEQYF	NA	TRBV18	NA	TRBJ2-7
TGTGCCAGCAGCTTACAGGGGGCCCTTGGCTACACCTTC	CASSLQGALGYTF	TRBD1	TRBV11-3	NA	TRBJ1-2
TGTGCCAGCAGCTTGCCGGGACAGGGGCTGTATGGCTACACCTTC	CASSLPGQGLYGYTF	TRBD1	TRBV5-8	NA	TRBJ1-2
TGTGCCAGCAGCTTCCCCAACCGGGTTTCTAATAGCAACTATGGCTACACCTTC	CASSFPNRVSNSNYGYTF	NA	TRBV7-2	NA	TRBJ1-2
TGTGCCAGTAGTATAGCGGACGAGCAGTACTTC	CASSIADEQYF	NA	TRBV19	few	TRBJ2-7
TGCGCCAGCAGCCCAACTAGCGGGAACACCGGGGAGCTGTTTTTT	CASSPTSGNTGELFF	TRBD2	TRBV5-1	NA	TRBJ2-2
TGTGCCAGCAGCCAAAGTTGGGCTAGCAGCTTGAGAGCGGGTGAGCAGTACTTC	CASSQSWASSLRAGEQYF	NA	TRBV3-1/TRBV3-2	NA	TRBJ2-7
TGTGCCAGCAGCTTATCGCGTCTGAACACTGAAGCTTTCTTT	CASSLSRLNTEAFF	NA	TRBV7-9	NA	TRBJ1-1
TGTGCCAGCAGTTACATGGGGACAGGGGGGCACGAGCAGTACTTC	CASSYMGTGGHEQYF	TRBD1	TRBV6-5	once	TRBJ2-7
TGTGCCAGCAGTTACGGACAGGGATCGGGAGATACGCAGTATTTT	CASSYGQGSGDTQYF	TRBD1	TRBV9	NA	TRBJ2-3
TGTGCCAGCAGCCGAACAGGGGGTAACACTGAAGCTTTCTTT	CASSRTGGNTEAFF	TRBD1	TRBV3-1/TRBV3-2	NA	TRBJ1-1
TGTGCCAGCAGTACCCAACAGGGCTCTAATCAGCCCCAGCATTTT	CASSTQQGSNQPQHF	NA	TRBV6-6	NA	TRBJ1-5
TGTGCCAGCAGCATAAGCGATGCGTACGAAAAACTGTTTTTT	CASSISDAYEKLFF	NA	TRBV14	NA	TRBJ1-4
TGCGCCAGCAGCTTGGGTCCAGACACCGGGGAGCTGTTTTTT	CASSLGPDTGELFF	NA	TRBV5-1	NA	TRBJ2-2
TGTGCCAGTAGTATGTCAGGTATTAATGAAAAACTGTTTTTT	CASSMSGINEKLFF	NA	TRBV19	NA	TRBJ1-4
TGTGCCAGCAGCTTGCTTCCGGTTGGACTAGCGGGAGGGATGAATGAGCAGTTCTTC	CASSLLPVGLAGGMNEQFF	TRBD2	TRBV5-6	once	TRBJ2-1
TGTGCCAGCAGCCAGGGGTGGAACTATGGCTACACCTTC	CASSQGWNYGYTF	NA	TRBV7-9	NA	TRBJ1-2
TGCGCCAGCAGTGAACCCGCCCGAAAGGCGCCACAGGGCGGTGGAAACACCATATATTTT	CASSEPARKAPQGGGNTIYF	NA	TRBV10-1	NA	TRBJ1-3
TGTGCCAGCTCACCACCGTCTACTGGGGCCAACGTCCTGACTTTC	CASSPPSTGANVLTF	NA	TRBV18	NA	TRBJ2-6
TGTGCCAGCAGCTTCAGGACAGGGAGTGAAGCCAAAAACATTCAGTACTTC	CASSFRTGSEAKNIQYF	TRBD1	TRBV11-2	NA	TRBJ2-4
TGTGCCAGCAGCCCCTTATCGCTGAGGGAAAACACCGGGGAGCTGTTTTTT	CASSPLSLRENTGELFF	NA	TRBV14	NA	TRBJ2-2
TGTGCCAGCTCCCCGCCGGGTTCACCCCTCCACTTT	CASSPPGSPLHF	NA	TRBV18	NA	TRBJ1-6
TGTGCCAGCAGCGTATCGGCAGGGTTCCCTGGGGCCAACGTCCTGACTTTC	CASSVSAGFPGANVLTF	NA	TRBV9	few	TRBJ2-6
TGTGCCAGCAGGACCGGACTAGCGGAAGAGACCCAGTACTTC	CASRTGLAEETQYF	TRBD2	TRBV6-6	NA	TRBJ2-5
TGCGCCAGCAGCTTACCTAGCGGGGGAGCAGAGACCCAGTACTTC	CASSLPSGGAETQYF	TRBD2	TRBV5-1	NA	TRBJ2-5
TGTGCCAGCAGCTTGCCGCGGGCAATGGAGACCCAGTACTTC	CASSLPRAMETQYF	NA	TRBV5-4	NA	TRBJ2-5
TGCAGTGCTAGTAGACAGGGGCCCAATCAGCCCCAGCATTTT	CSASRQGPNQPQHF	TRBD1	TRBV20-1	NA	TRBJ1-5
TGTGCCAGCAGCCAAAATTGGCCTAGCGGGGTCCACGAGCAGTACTTC	CASSQNWPSGVHEQYF	TRBD2	TRBV3-1/TRBV3-2	NA	TRBJ2-7
TGCAGCCCTGGATGCGGGACAGTAGGCGGGGAGCTGTTTTTT	CSPGCGTVGGELFF	NA	TRBV29-1	NA	TRBJ2-2
TGTGCCAGCAGCACCAGGACAGGGGTCGATTACGAGCAGTACTTC	CASSTRTGVDYEQYF	TRBD1	TRBV13	NA	TRBJ2-7
TGTGCCAGCAGCACCCGCGCCATGACTAGGCTCGTCGGTGGGGGATACGAGCAGTACTTC	CASSTRAMTRLVGGGYEQYF	NA	TRBV21-1	NA	TRBJ2-7
TGTGCCAGCAGCCAAATTCGTCAGGGGGCGGCGGGGGCCAACGTCCTGACTTTC	CASSQIRQGAAGANVLTF	TRBD1	TRBV4-2	NA	TRBJ2-6
TGCGCCAGCAGCCCAGGTGGTACTGAGTCCTACGAGCAGTACTTC	CASSPGGTESYEQYF	NA	TRBV5-1	NA	TRBJ2-7
TGTGCAGTAGAGGGGGTTTACGAGCAGTACTTC	CAVEGVYEQYF	NA	TRBV6-5	once	TRBJ2-7
TGCGCCAGCAGCCAAGAGGCCAGGGCTCAGGAGACCCAGTACTTC	CASSQEARAQETQYF	NA	TRBV4-1	NA	TRBJ2-5
TGTGCCAGCAGTTACCGCCCGTGGGCGTCAGCTTTCTTT	CASSYRPWASAFF	NA	TRBV6-2/TRBV6-3	NA	TRBJ1-1
TGTGCCAGCAGTGAAAAGGGGGCGGGAAATGAAAAACTGTTTTTT	CASSEKGAGNEKLFF	TRBD1	TRBV25-1	NA	TRBJ1-4
TGCGCCAGCAGTTCAGAGATAACCGGGACTAGCGGGAGAAGGGAGACCCAGTACTTC	CASSSEITGTSGRRETQYF	TRBD2	TRBV10-1	once	TRBJ2-5
TGTGCCAGCAGCCCTAGGACAGGGGCGAACACCATATATTTT	CASSPRTGANTIYF	TRBD1	TRBV13	NA	TRBJ1-3
TGTGCCAGCAAGCGGGAAACCGGGGAGCTGTTTTTT	CASKRETGELFF	TRBD2	TRBV9	NA	TRBJ2-2
TGTGCCAGCAGCCCCGCTAGCGCAGCGCAAGAGACCCAGTACTTC	CASSPASAAQETQYF	NA	TRBV9	NA	TRBJ2-5
TGTGCCAGCAGCTTTCCCCCAGGGGGAGAAGAGACCCAGTACTTC	CASSFPPGGEETQYF	TRBD1	TRBV7-9	NA	TRBJ2-5
TGTGCCATCAGTGAGTACCGGACTAGCGGCTACTCCTACAATGAGCAGTTCTTC	CAISEYRTSGYSYNEQFF	TRBD2	TRBV10-3	NA	TRBJ2-1
TGTGCCACCAGCCTACCTAGGAGGGAAGCTTTCTTT	CATSLPRREAFF	NA	TRBV15	NA	TRBJ1-1
TGTGCCAGCAGCTCTGGTTCTGGGGAGCGCACCCGTTTCACCGGGGAGCTGTTTTTT	CASSSGSGERTRFTGELFF	NA	TRBV5-4	NA	TRBJ2-2
TGTGCCAGCTCAGGAACAGGGGACGGCTACACCTTC	CASSGTGDGYTF	TRBD1	TRBV18	NA	TRBJ1-2
TGTGCCAGCAGCCTTCCGGGACAGGGATCAGATACGCAGTATTTT	CASSLPGQGSDTQYF	TRBD1	TRBV7-9	NA	TRBJ2-3
TGCGCCAGCAGTGAGGGTCGGGGTACCTACAATGAGCAGTTCTTC	CASSEGRGTYNEQFF	NA	TRBV10-1	NA	TRBJ2-1
TGTGCCAGCAGCCAAGAGGCGGGGGCCGCCATCGGGACCCAGTACTTC	CASSQEAGAAIGTQYF	NA	TRBV3-1/TRBV3-2	NA	TRBJ2-5
TGTGCCAGCAGTTTATCATCAGGGCTTAATGAAAAACTGTTTTTT	CASSLSSGLNEKLFF	NA	TRBV27	NA	TRBJ1-4
TGCAGCGTTGTCTCGGTGTACACTGAAGCTTTCTTT	CSVVSVYTEAFF	NA	TRBV29-1	NA	TRBJ1-1